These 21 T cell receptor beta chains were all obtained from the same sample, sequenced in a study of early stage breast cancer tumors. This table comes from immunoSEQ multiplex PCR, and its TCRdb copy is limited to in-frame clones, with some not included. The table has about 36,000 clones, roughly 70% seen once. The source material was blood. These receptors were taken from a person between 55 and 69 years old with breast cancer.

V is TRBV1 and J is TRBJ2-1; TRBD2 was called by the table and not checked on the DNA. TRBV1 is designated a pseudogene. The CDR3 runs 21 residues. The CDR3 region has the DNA TGCACCAGCAGCCGCTCTGCCACTACTAGCGGGGGGCTAAGCTCCTACAATGAGCAGTTCTTC. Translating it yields CTSSRSATTSGGLSSYNEQFF.

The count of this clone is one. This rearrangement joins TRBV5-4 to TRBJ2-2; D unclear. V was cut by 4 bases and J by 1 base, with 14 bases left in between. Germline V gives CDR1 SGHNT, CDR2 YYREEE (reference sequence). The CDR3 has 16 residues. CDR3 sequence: CASSPWRMLNTGELFF. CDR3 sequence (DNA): TGTGCCAGCAGCCCGTGGCGCATGCTGAACACCGGGGAGCTGTTTTTT.

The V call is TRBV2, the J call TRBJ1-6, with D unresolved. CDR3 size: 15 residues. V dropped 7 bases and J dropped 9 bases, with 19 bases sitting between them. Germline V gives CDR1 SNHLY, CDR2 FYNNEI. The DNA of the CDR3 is TGTGCCAGCAATTCTCAAGGCTTCCCTCCTTCACCCCTCCACTTT. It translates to CASNSQGFPPSPLHF.

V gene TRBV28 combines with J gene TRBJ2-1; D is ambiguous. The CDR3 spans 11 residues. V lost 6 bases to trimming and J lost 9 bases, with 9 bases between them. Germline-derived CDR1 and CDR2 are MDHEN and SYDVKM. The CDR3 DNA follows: TGTGCCAGCAGCTCATTTCCTGAGCAGTTCTTC. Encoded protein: CASSSFPEQFF.

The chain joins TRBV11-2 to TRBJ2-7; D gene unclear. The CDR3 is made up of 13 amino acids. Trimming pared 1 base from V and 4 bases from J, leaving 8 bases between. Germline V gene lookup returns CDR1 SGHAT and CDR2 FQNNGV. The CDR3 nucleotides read TGTGCCAGCAGCTTAGCGGCAGTATACGAGCAGTACTTC. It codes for CASSLAAVYEQYF.

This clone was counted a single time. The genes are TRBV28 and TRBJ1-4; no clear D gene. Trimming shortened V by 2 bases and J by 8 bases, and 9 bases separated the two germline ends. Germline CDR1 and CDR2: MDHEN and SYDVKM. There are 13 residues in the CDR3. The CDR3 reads CASSLGAAEKLFF. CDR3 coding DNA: TGTGCCAGCAGTTTAGGCGCAGCAGAAAAACTGTTTTTT.

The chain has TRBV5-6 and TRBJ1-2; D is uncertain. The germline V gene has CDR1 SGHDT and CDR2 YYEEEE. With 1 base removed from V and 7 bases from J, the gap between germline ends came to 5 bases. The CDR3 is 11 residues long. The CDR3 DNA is TGTGCCAGCAGCTTGAGGGCTGGCTACACCTTC. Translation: CASSLRAGYTF.

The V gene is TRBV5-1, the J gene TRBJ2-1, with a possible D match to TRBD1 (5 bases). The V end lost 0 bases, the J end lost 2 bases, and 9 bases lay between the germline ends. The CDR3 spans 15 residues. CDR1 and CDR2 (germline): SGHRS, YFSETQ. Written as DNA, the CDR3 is TGCGCCAGCAGCTTGGCTGGGGCCCCCTACAATGAGCAGTTCTTC. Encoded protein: CASSLAGAPYNEQFF.

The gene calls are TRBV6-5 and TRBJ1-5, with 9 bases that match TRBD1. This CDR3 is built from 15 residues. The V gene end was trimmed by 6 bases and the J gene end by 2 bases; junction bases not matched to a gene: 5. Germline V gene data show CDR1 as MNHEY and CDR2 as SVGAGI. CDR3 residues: CASRKQGAGNQPQHF. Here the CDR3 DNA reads TGTGCCAGCAGAAAACAGGGGGCTGGCAATCAGCCCCAGCATTTT.

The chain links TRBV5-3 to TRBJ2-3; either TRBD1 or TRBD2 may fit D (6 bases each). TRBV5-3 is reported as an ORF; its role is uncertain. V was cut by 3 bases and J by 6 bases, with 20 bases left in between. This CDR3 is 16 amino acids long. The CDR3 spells CARSSQEGGGVDTQYF. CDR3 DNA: TGTGCCAGAAGCTCCCAGGAGGGGGGTGGTGTGGATACGCAGTATTTT.

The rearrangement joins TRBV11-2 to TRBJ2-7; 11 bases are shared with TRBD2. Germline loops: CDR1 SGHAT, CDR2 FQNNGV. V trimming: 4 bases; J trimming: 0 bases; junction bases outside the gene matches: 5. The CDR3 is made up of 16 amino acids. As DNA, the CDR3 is TGTGCCAGCAGCTCCGCCGGGACTAGCGGCTCCTACGAGCAGTACTTC. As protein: CASSSAGTSGSYEQYF.

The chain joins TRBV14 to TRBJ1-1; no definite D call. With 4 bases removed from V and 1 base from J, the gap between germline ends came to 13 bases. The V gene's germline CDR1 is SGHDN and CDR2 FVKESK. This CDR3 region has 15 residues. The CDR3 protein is CASSPRAGWNTEAFF. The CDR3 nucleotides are TGTGCCAGCAGCCCGCGGGCGGGATGGAACACTGAAGCTTTCTTT. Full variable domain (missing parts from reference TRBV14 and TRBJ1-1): EAGVTQFPSHSVIEKGQTVTLRCDPISGHDNLYWYRRVMGKEIKFLLHFVKESKQDESGMPNNRFLAERTGGTYSTLKVQPAELEDSGVYFCASSPRAGWNTEAFFGQGTRLTVV.

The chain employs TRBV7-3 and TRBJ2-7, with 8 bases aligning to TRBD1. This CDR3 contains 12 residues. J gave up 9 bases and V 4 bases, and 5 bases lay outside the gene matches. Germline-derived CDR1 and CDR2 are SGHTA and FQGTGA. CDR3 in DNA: TGTGCCAGCAGCTCGCCCGGGACAGGGCAGTACTTC. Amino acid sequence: CASSSPGTGQYF.

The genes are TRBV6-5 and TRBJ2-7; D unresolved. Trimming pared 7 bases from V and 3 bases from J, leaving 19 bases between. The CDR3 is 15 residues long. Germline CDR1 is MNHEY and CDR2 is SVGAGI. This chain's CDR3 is CASTRHPRGNYEQYF. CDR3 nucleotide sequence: TGTGCCAGCACCCGTCACCCCCGAGGCAACTACGAGCAGTACTTC.

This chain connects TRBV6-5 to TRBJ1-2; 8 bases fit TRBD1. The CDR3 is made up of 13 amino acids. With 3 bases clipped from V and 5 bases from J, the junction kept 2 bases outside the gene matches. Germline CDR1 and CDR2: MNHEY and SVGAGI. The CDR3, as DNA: TGTGCCAGCAGTTATGACAGGGGTTATGGCTACACCTTC. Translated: CASSYDRGYGYTF.

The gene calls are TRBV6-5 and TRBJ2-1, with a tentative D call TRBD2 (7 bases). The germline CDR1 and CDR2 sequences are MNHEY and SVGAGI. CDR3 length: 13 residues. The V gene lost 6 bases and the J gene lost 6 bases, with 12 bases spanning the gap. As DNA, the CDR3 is TGTGCCAGCAGGGGGGGGCCTCCCAATGAGCAGTTCTTC. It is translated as CASRGGPPNEQFF.

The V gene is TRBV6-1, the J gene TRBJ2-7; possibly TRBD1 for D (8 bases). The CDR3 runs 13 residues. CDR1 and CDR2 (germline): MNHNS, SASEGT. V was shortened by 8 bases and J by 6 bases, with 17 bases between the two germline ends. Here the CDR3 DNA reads TGTGCCAGCGGCTGGACAGGGAGGGGCGAGCAGTACTTC. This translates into CASGWTGRGEQYF.

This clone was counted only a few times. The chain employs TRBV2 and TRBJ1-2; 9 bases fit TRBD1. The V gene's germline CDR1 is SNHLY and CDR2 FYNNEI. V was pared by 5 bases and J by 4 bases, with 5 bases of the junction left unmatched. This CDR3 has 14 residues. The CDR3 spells CASSRTGVRYGYTF. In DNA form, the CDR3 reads TGTGCCAGCAGTAGGACAGGGGTCCGCTATGGCTACACCTTC.

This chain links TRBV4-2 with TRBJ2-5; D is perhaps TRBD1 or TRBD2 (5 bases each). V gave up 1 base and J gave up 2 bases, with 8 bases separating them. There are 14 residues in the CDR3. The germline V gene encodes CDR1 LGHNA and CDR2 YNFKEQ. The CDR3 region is CASSQGDLQETQYF. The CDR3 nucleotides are TGTGCCAGCAGCCAAGGGGACCTTCAAGAGACCCAGTACTTC.

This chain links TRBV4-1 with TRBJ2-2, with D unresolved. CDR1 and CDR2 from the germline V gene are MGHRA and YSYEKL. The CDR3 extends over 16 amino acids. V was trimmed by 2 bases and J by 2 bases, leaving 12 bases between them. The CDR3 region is CASSQKKERNTGELFF. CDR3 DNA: TGCGCCAGCAGCCAAAAAAAGGAGAGAAACACCGGGGAGCTGTTTTTT.

This CDR3 is CASTLWVNEQFF. The CDR3, as DNA: TGTGCCAGCACCCTATGGGTGAATGAGCAGTTCTTC. The chain carries TRBV2 and TRBJ2-1; D is uncertain. Germline-derived CDR1 and CDR2 are SNHLY and FYNNEI. The length of the CDR3 is 12 residues. V was clipped by 7 bases and J by 7 bases, with 11 bases between them.